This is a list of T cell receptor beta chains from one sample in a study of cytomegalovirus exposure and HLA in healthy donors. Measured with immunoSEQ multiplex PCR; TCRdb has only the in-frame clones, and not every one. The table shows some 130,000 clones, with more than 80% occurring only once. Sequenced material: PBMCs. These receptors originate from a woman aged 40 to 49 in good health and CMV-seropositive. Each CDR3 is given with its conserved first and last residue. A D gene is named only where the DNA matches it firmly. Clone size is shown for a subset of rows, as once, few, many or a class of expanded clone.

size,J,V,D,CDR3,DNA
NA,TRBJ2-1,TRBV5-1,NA,CASSLAGGPYDEQFF,TGCGCCAGCAGCTTGGCCGGAGGGCCGTACGATGAGCAGTTCTTC
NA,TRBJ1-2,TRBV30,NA,CAWSPRGNYGYTF,TGTGCCTGGAGTCCCAGGGGCAACTATGGCTACACCTTC
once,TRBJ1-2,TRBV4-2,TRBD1,CASSPDREGYTF,TGTGCCAGCAGCCCGGACAGGGAGGGCTACACCTTC
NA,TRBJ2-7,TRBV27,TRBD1,CASSPPPGQVYEQYF,TGTGCCAGCAGTCCTCCCCCGGGACAGGTCTACGAGCAGTACTTC
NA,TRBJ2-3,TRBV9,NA,CASSVILDTQYF,TGTGCCAGCAGCGTTATATTAGATACGCAGTATTTT
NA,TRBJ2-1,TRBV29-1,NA,CSIRGTAYNEQFF,TGCAGCATCCGCGGGACTGCCTACAATGAGCAGTTCTTC
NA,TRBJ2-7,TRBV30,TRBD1,CASRTGFYEQYF,TGTGCCTCCCGGACAGGATTCTACGAGCAGTACTTC
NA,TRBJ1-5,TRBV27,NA,CASSFIAPTVQPQHF,TGTGCCAGCAGTTTTATAGCCCCGACAGTTCAGCCCCAGCATTTT
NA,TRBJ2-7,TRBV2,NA,CASRVEGVSYEQYF,TGTGCCAGCAGGGTTGAGGGAGTCTCCTACGAGCAGTACTTC
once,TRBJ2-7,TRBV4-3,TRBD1,CASSQYRGNYEQYF,TGCGCCAGCAGCCAATACAGGGGAAACTACGAGCAGTACTTC
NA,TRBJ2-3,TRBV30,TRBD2,CASSSGVSTDTQYF,TGTGCCTCTAGCAGCGGGGTCAGCACAGATACGCAGTATTTT
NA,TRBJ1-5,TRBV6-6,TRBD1,CASSTGQDNQPQHF,TGTGCCAGCAGTACCGGACAGGATAATCAGCCCCAGCATTTT
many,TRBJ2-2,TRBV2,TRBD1,CASSGQGGNTGELFF,TGTGCCAGCAGTGGACAGGGTGGGAACACCGGGGAGCTGTTTTTT
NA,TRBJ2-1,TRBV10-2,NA,CASSEYPLAGYNEQFF,TGCGCCAGCAGTGAGTATCCCCTAGCAGGCTACAATGAGCAGTTCTTC
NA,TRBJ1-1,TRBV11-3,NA,CASSVRGTNTEAFF,TGTGCCAGCAGCGTACGCGGGACGAACACTGAAGCTTTCTTT
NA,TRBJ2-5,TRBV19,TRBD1,CASSRATGETQYF,TGTGCCAGTAGTAGGGCGACAGGGGAGACCCAGTACTTC
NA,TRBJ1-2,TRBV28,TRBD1,CASSSGQGRSYTF,TGTGCCAGCAGCTCGGGACAGGGGAGAAGCTACACCTTC
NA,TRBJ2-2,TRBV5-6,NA,CASSPFNTGELFF,TGTGCCAGCAGCCCATTTAACACCGGGGAGCTGTTTTTT
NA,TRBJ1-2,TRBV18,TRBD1,CASSPGQGYGYTF,TGTGCCAGCTCACCCGGACAGGGCTATGGCTACACCTTC
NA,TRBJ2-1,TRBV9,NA,CASSVGVVGRADEQFF,TGTGCCAGCAGCGTAGGGGTAGTGGGCAGGGCGGATGAGCAGTTCTTC
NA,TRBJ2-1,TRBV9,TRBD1,CASSDATGSHNEQFF,TGTGCCAGCAGCGACGCGACAGGGTCCCACAATGAGCAGTTCTTC
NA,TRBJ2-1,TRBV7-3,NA,CASSLNAGSHNEQFF,TGTGCCAGCAGCTTAAACGCGGGGAGCCACAATGAGCAGTTCTTC
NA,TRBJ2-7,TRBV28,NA,CASSLPDGSSYEQYF,TGTGCCAGCAGTTTACCGGACGGGAGCTCCTACGAGCAGTACTTC
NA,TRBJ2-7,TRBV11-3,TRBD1,CASSLDGTVTHEQYF,TGTGCCAGCAGCTTAGACGGGACAGTAACTCACGAGCAGTACTTC
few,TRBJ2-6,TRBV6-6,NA,CASSFRVLSGANVLTF,TGTGCCAGCAGTTTCCGGGTCCTCTCTGGGGCCAACGTCCTGACTTTC
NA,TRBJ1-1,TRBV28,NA,CASSIKRGGNTEAFF,TGTGCCAGCAGTATAAAAAGGGGGGGTAACACTGAAGCTTTCTTT
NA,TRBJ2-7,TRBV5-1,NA,CASSLAGVPEQYF,TGCGCCAGCAGCTTGGCCGGAGTCCCCGAGCAGTACTTC
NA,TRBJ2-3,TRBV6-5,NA,CASSRVDTRTDTQYF,TGTGCCAGCAGTCGCGTGGACACCCGCACAGATACGCAGTATTTT
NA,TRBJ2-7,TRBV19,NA,CASSMRERNDYEQYF,TGTGCCAGTAGTATGAGGGAGAGAAATGATTACGAGCAGTACTTC
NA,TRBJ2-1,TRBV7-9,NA,CASSLLAQGNEQFF,TGTGCCAGCAGCTTGCTAGCGCAGGGTAATGAGCAGTTCTTC
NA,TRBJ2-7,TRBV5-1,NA,CASSFSGSSYEQYF,TGCGCCAGCAGCTTCTCGGGGAGCTCCTACGAGCAGTACTTC
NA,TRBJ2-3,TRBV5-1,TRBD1,CASSPGQGATDTQYF,TGCGCCAGCAGTCCCGGACAGGGGGCCACAGATACGCAGTATTTT
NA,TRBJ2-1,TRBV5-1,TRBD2,CASSSWTSGVSSSYNEQFF,TGCGCCAGCAGCTCCTGGACTAGCGGGGTATCGAGCTCCTACAATGAGCAGTTCTTC
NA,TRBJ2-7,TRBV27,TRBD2,CASSLSGGGGARNEQYF,TGTGCCAGCAGTTTATCGGGGGGCGGGGGGGCGAGAAACGAGCAGTACTTC
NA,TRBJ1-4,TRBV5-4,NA,CASSSQGGANEKLFF,TGTGCCAGCAGCTCCCAAGGGGGAGCTAATGAAAAACTGTTTTTT
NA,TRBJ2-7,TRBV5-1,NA,CASKVDGGSYEQYF,TGCGCCAGCAAGGTGGACGGGGGATCCTACGAGCAGTACTTC